This TCR beta chain was identified in a study of T cell responses to AZD1222 COVID-19 vaccine. CDR1 is SGHRS, CDR2 YFSETQ, per germline. The CDR3 is made up of 15 amino acids. The ends were cut back, 5 bases at V and 0 bases at J, with 12 bases in the middle. Method: immunoSEQ multiplex PCR; TCRdb's copy keeps in-frame clones and lacks some. The sample records about 150,000 clones, 87% being singletons. This chain joins TRBV5-1 and TRBJ1-3; D is ambiguous. The specimen comprised peripheral blood, sampled 28 days after the second AZD1222 dose. This clonotype was sampled from an adult who received the AZD1222 COVID-19 vaccine. The CDR3, as DNA: TGCGCCAGCAGATCGACGGGGAACTCTGGAAACACCATATATTTT. This translates into CASRSTGNSGNTIYF.